Below are 31 T cell receptor beta chains sequenced from a single sample in a study of CD8 T cells in Susac syndrome. Reverse transcription used roughly 0.5 to 1 ug RNA and random hexamers. TCRdb reanalysed the immunoSEQ multiplex PCR reads using MiXCR and keeps one entry per CDR3 protein. Of about 120,000 distinct CDR3 sequences listed, around 90% are singletons. The specimen sequenced was CD8+ T cells from PBMCs. The receptors were gathered from a human donor in good health.

The rearrangement joins TRBV4-1 to TRBJ1-4, with D possibly matching TRBD1 (5 bases). The CDR3 spans 14 residues. Germline lookup yields CDR1 MGHRA and CDR2 YSYEKL. Trimming removed 2 bases at V and 4 bases at J, with 8 bases between. In DNA form, the CDR3 reads TGCGCCAGCAGCCAACCGGGGCTTAATGAAAAACTGTTTTTT. Translating gives CASSQPGLNEKLFF.

The chain has TRBV12-3 or TRBV12-4 and TRBJ2-7; D may be TRBD2 (5 bases). Trimming removed 6 bases at V and 2 bases at J, with 14 bases between. The CDR3 covers 14 residues. CDR3 coding DNA: TGTGCCAGCAGCCTCCAAGGACTCCCCTACGAGCAGTACTTC. Protein: CASSLQGLPYEQYF.

The chain has TRBV6-2 or TRBV6-3 and TRBJ1-1, with D hard to call. Trimming pared 0 bases from V and 11 bases from J, leaving 13 bases between. This CDR3 is 13 amino acids long. From germline, CDR1 is MNHEY and CDR2 SVGEGT. CDR3 nucleotides: TGTGCCAGCAGTTACTCAAGGACCGACGTGGCTTTCTTT. It encodes CASSYSRTDVAFF.

This chain links TRBV19 with TRBJ1-1; no clear D gene. Germline values: CDR1 LNHDA, CDR2 SQIVND (reference sequence). The CDR3 contains 13 residues. Trimming cost V 6 bases and J 0 bases, with 8 bases left between them. CDR3 protein: CASRDGLNTEAFF. The DNA of the CDR3 is TGTGCCAGTAGGGACGGCCTGAACACTGAAGCTTTCTTT.

The rearrangement links TRBV9 to TRBJ1-5; tentatively, D is TRBD1 (6 bases). The CDR3 totals 15 residues. CDR1 and CDR2 (germline): SGDLS, YYNGEE. V was pared by 4 bases and J by 3 bases, with 14 bases between. This CDR3 is CASSPGGSINQPQHF. The DNA of the CDR3 is TGTGCCAGCAGCCCCGGGGGCTCCATCAATCAGCCCCAGCATTTT.

CDR3 region: CASSRDGTTNEKLFF. The CDR3 coding sequence is TGCGCCAGCAGCAGGGACGGAACAACTAATGAAAAACTGTTTTTT. V gene TRBV5-1 combines with J gene TRBJ1-4; maybe TRBD1 (5 bases). Trimming shortened V by 4 bases and J by 0 bases, and 10 bases separated the two germline ends. The CDR3 sequence is 15 residues long. Germline V CDR1 and CDR2: SGHRS, YFSETQ.

The genes are TRBV29-1 and TRBJ2-2, with D possibly being TRBD1 (6 bases). The CDR3 contains 15 residues. Trimming stripped 5 bases from V and 2 bases from J, with 15 bases between. Germline-derived CDR1 and CDR2 are SQVTM and ANQGSEA. The CDR3 DNA reads TGCAGCGTTATCACTGGGACATTAAACACCGGGGAGCTGTTTTTT. This codes for CSVITGTLNTGELFF.

The CDR3 sequence: CASSLLAGDYNEQFF. In DNA form, the CDR3 reads TGCGCCAGCAGCCTACTAGCGGGAGACTACAATGAGCAGTTCTTC. The genes are TRBV5-1 and TRBJ2-1; 11 positions agree with TRBD2. The CDR3 is 15 amino acids. V shed 4 bases, J shed 3 bases, and the junction held 3 bases outside the gene matches. Germline V CDR1 and CDR2: SGHRS, YFSETQ.

This clonotype was detected only once. The chain uses TRBV2 and TRBJ1-5; D unclear. The germline V and J ends were trimmed by 5 bases and 7 bases, with 12 bases remaining between them. The CDR3 extends over 13 amino acids. Germline CDR1 and CDR2: SNHLY and FYNNEI. CDR3 coding DNA: TGTGCCAGCAGTCGGAAGGTAGGACAGCCCCAGCATTTT. It specifies CASSRKVGQPQHF.

This sequence joins TRBV14 and TRBJ2-2; D possibly corresponds to TRBD2 (6 bases). V was clipped by 0 bases and J by 4 bases, with 12 bases between them. In germline, CDR1 is SGHDN, CDR2 FVKESK. This CDR3 has 16 amino acids. As DNA, the CDR3 is TGTGCCAGCAGCCAAGATCTCCCTAGCGTCACCGGGGAGCTGTTTTTT. Translating it yields CASSQDLPSVTGELFF.

The table lists this clonotype with a few counts. V and J are TRBV14 and TRBJ1-4; unclear D gene. Trimming took 5 bases from V and 0 from J, leaving 7 bases between them. Germline V lookup: CDR1 SGHDN, CDR2 FVKESK. CDR3 length: 14 residues. The CDR3 region is CASSSISTNEKLFF. The CDR3 nucleotides are TGTGCCAGCAGCAGCATTTCAACTAATGAAAAACTGTTTTTT.

The V call is TRBV19, the J call TRBJ2-3; D not resolved. In germline, CDR1 is LNHDA, CDR2 SQIVND (reference sequence). V shed 1 base and J shed 4 bases, with 9 bases lying between them. The CDR3 is made up of 14 amino acids. The CDR3, as DNA: TGTGCCAGTAGTATAGCGATCGTAGCAGATACGCAGTATTTT. Protein product: CASSIAIVADTQYF.

There are a few counts of this clonotype. This chain uses TRBV5-1 with TRBJ1-1; 8 nucleotides line up with TRBD1. From germline, CDR1 is SGHRS and CDR2 YFSETQ. This CDR3 spans 14 amino acids. With 3 bases clipped from V and 3 bases from J, the junction kept 4 bases outside the gene matches. The DNA of the CDR3 is TGCGCCAGCAGCTCTCAGGGGGCAGACACTGAAGCTTTCTTT. Its translation: CASSSQGADTEAFF.

The chain uses TRBV2 and TRBJ1-1; D is unresolved. Trimming cost V 4 bases and J 0 bases, with 15 bases left between them. The germline CDR1 and CDR2 sequences are SNHLY and FYNNEI. There are 16 residues in the CDR3. The CDR3 loop is CASSGHKENMNTEAFF. CDR3 DNA: TGTGCCAGCAGTGGCCACAAGGAAAATATGAACACTGAAGCTTTCTTT. The full variable domain, in which reference TRBV2 and TRBJ1-1 provide the parts outside the CDR3, is EPEVTQTPSHQVTQMGQEVILRCVPISNHLYFYWYRQILGQKVEFLVSFYNNEISEKSEIFDDQFSVERPDGSNFTLKIRSTKLEDSAMYFCASSGHKENMNTEAFFGQGTRLTVV.

V gene TRBV19 combines with J gene TRBJ1-1, with no clear D. Germline values: CDR1 LNHDA, CDR2 SQIVND (reference sequence). This CDR3 contains 13 residues. The ends were cut back, 6 bases at V and 1 base at J, with 9 bases in the middle. For the CDR3, the DNA is TGTGCCAGTAGAGGGCCACCGAACACTGAAGCTTTCTTT. Protein sequence: CASRGPPNTEAFF.

The chain employs TRBV28 and TRBJ2-7; D remains ambiguous. This CDR3 is 14 amino acids long. V was pared by 3 bases and J by 4 bases, with 13 bases between. Germline V gene sequence: CDR1 MDHEN, CDR2 SYDVKM. The DNA for the CDR3 is TGTGCCAGCAGTTTCCCGCCAGTTTCATACGAGCAGTACTTC. As protein: CASSFPPVSYEQYF.

The chain uses TRBV6-2 or TRBV6-3 and TRBJ2-5; possibly TRBD2 for D (6 bases). From germline, CDR1 is MNHEY and CDR2 SVGEGT. V lost 8 bases, J lost 3 bases, and 13 bases lay in between. CDR3 length: 13 amino acids. The CDR3 bases are TGTGCCAGCCGCCGACTAGGTAAAGAGACCCAGTACTTC. Its translation: CASRRLGKETQYF.

The chain combines TRBV7-2 with TRBJ1-5; TRBD1 might be the D (5 bases). The germline V and J ends were trimmed by 4 bases and 5 bases, with 15 bases remaining between them. This CDR3 region has 15 residues. CDR1 and CDR2 (germline): SGHTA, FQGNSA. DNA for the CDR3: TGTGCCAGCAGCTCGGAGGGGAGTAGAGATCAGCCCCAGCATTTT. The encoded protein is CASSSEGSRDQPQHF.

The chain recombines TRBV20-1 with TRBJ2-4; 7 bases align to TRBD2. V lost 0 bases, J lost 1 base, and 0 bases stayed unmatched. CDR1 and CDR2 (germline): DFQATT, SNEGSKA (reference sequence). CDR3 size: 14 residues. The CDR3 is CSAREGGAKNIQYF. In DNA, the CDR3 is TGCAGTGCTAGAGAGGGGGGGGCCAAAAACATTCAGTACTTC.

V usage is TRBV19 and J usage is TRBJ2-5; D is unclear. Trimming removed 4 bases from V and 3 bases from J, with 6 bases in between. The CDR3 sequence is 12 residues long. Germline V lookup: CDR1 LNHDA, CDR2 SQIVND (reference sequence). In nucleotides, the CDR3 is TGTGCCAGTAGTACTGGGAAAGAGACCCAGTACTTC. It codes for CASSTGKETQYF. Using reference TRBV19 and TRBJ2-5 for the parts outside the CDR3, the full variable domain is DGGITQSPKYLFRKEGQNVTLSCEQNLNHDAMYWYRQDPGQGLRLIYYSQIVNDFQKGDIAEGYSVSREKKESFPLTVTSAQKNPTAFYLCASSTGKETQYFGPGTRLLVL.

This clonotype came up once. V and J are TRBV20-1 and TRBJ1-2; no clear D. CDR1 and CDR2 from the germline V gene are DFQATT and SNEGSKA (reference sequence). The CDR3 has 11 amino acids. V lost 5 bases and J 5 bases, leaving 9 bases between the germline ends. Here the CDR3 DNA reads TGCAGTGCTCATCAAGATTATGGCTACACCTTC. This sequence encodes CSAHQDYGYTF.

The rearrangement links TRBV7-8 to TRBJ2-3, with D perhaps TRBD2 (6 bases). Trimming took off 1 base at V and 1 base at J, with 9 bases between the two ends. The CDR3 extends over 15 amino acids. The germline gives CDR1 SGHVS, CDR2 FQNEAQ. The CDR3 DNA follows: TGTGCCAGCAGCTTAGTGGGACTGGGCACAGATACGCAGTATTTT. Translation: CASSLVGLGTDTQYF.

The chain carries TRBV5-1 and TRBJ1-2, with D perhaps matching TRBD1 (5 bases). V was trimmed by 7 bases and J by 7 bases, leaving 20 bases between them. Per germline, CDR1 SGHRS and CDR2 YFSETQ. The CDR3 extends over 14 amino acids. The CDR3 region is CASHSVQERGGYTF. The CDR3 DNA reads TGCGCCAGCCATTCCGTACAGGAAAGAGGTGGCTACACCTTC.

In its sample, this clonotype was seen once. This chain joins TRBV9 and TRBJ2-1, with 7 bases matching TRBD1. The CDR3 totals 19 residues. V lost 0 bases and J lost 4; bases outside the gene matches: 16. The V gene's germline CDR1 is SGDLS and CDR2 YYNGEE. The CDR3 loop is CASSVGEYPGGVRYNEQFF. The CDR3 nucleotides are TGTGCCAGCAGCGTAGGGGAGTATCCAGGGGGAGTTCGGTACAATGAGCAGTTCTTC.

V gene TRBV7-2 combines with J gene TRBJ2-7; D is unclear. Germline CDR1 reads SGHTA; CDR2 reads FQGNSA. The CDR3 loop spans 11 amino acids. Deletions cut 5 bases from V and 5 bases from J, with 7 bases between. DNA of the CDR3: TGTGCCAGCAGCGTCCACAACGAGCAGTACTTC. It is translated as CASSVHNEQYF.

The chain employs TRBV5-1 and TRBJ1-2; D gene uncertain. The CDR3 totals 14 residues. V was cut by 0 bases and J by 4 bases, with 10 bases left in between. Germline CDR1 is SGHRS and CDR2 is YFSETQ. CDR3 sequence (DNA): TGCGCCAGCAGCTTGGGACCCTCAGGCTATGGCTACACCTTC. Translated, it gives CASSLGPSGYGYTF.

The rearrangement uses TRBV3-1 and TRBJ2-7; D remains unclear. Trimming stripped 1 base from V and 7 bases from J, with 14 bases between. Looked up from germline, CDR1 is LGHDT and CDR2 is YNNKEL (reference sequence). This CDR3 region has 14 residues. CDR3 nucleotide sequence: TGTGCCAGCAGCCAAGGGCTAACCCCTTGGGAGCAGTACTTC. Amino acids: CASSQGLTPWEQYF.

This clonotype was observed once. The CDR3 reads CSARKGSGSYEQYF. CDR3 nucleotide sequence: TGCAGTGCTAGGAAGGGGAGTGGATCCTACGAGCAGTACTTC. The genes are TRBV20-1 and TRBJ2-7; D may be TRBD1 or TRBD2 (5 bases each). CDR1 is DFQATT and CDR2 is SNEGSKA in the germline V gene (reference sequence). CDR3 size: 14 residues. V lost 3 bases to trimming and J lost 1 base, with 13 bases between them.

The V and J genes are TRBV3-1 and TRBJ1-2; D gene ambiguous. V lost 3 bases to trimming and J lost 5 bases, with 4 bases between them. The CDR3 totals 11 residues. Germline CDR1 reads LGHDT; CDR2 reads YNNKEL (reference sequence). The CDR3 region is CASSHLYGYTF. The CDR3 nucleotides read TGTGCCAGCAGCCACCTGTATGGCTACACCTTC.

This chain uses TRBV5-1 with TRBJ1-1; D may be TRBD1 (6 bases). This CDR3 contains 14 residues. Germline-derived CDR1 and CDR2 are SGHRS and YFSETQ. V dropped 5 bases and J dropped 0 bases, with 11 bases sitting between them. As DNA, the CDR3 is TGCGCCAGCAGGGTGGCAGGGGTGAACACTGAAGCTTTCTTT. Translated: CASRVAGVNTEAFF.

For the CDR3, the DNA is TGTGCCAGCAGCCAAGACCCCCAAGGGCGAGCGATTTCTTGGGAGCCCCTCCACTTT. Translation: CASSQDPQGRAISWEPLHF. The V gene is TRBV3-1, the J gene TRBJ1-6, with D uncertain. V gave up 0 bases and J gave up 13 bases, with 28 bases separating them. In germline, CDR1 is LGHDT, CDR2 YNNKEL (reference sequence). The CDR3 runs to 19 residues.